This is a list of T cell receptor beta chains from one sample in a study of cytomegalovirus exposure and HLA in healthy donors. Generated by immunoSEQ multiplex PCR, the TCRdb table keeps only in-frame clones and is missing some. The sample shows about 160,000 clones, 60% to 85% of them seen only once. Sequenced input: PBMCs. These receptors all come from a man between 40 and 49 years old in good health and CMV-seropositive. The conserved cysteine and the conserved F or W are not part of the CDR3 here.

j_call	v_call	cdr3_aa
TRBJ1-1	TRBV7-8	ASSPLGGGWNTEAF
TRBJ2-5	TRBV7-9	ASSFYIAGDGETQY
TRBJ2-7	TRBV7-9	ASSRLTLGQSEQY
TRBJ2-7	TRBV7-9	ASSLAGDEQY
TRBJ1-2	TRBV5-1	ASSFGEGGAYT
TRBJ2-1	TRBV5-5	ASSLEGASYNEQF
TRBJ2-1	TRBV19	ASSIVAGGTYNEQF
TRBJ1-1	TRBV15	ATSRDPGAMNTEAF
TRBJ1-2	TRBV7-9	ASSLATSGTSSGYT
TRBJ1-2	TRBV5-7	ASSTPDRGPGDGYT
TRBJ2-5	TRBV2	ASSEALAVMTQY
TRBJ2-7	TRBV7-8	ASSLADSGPYEQY
TRBJ1-2	TRBV9	ASSVAKKDRGKDSGYT
TRBJ1-2	TRBV10-3	AISESTDKGYT
TRBJ1-4	TRBV5-4	ASSLSDREGEKLF
TRBJ2-5	TRBV6-1	ASRLGGSETQY
TRBJ1-5	TRBV10-3	AISLGGAGQPQH